Sequencing of this TCR beta chain was carried out in a study of T cell responses to AZD1222 COVID-19 vaccine (dated by TCRdb to the early 2020s). Looking at the study overall: AZD1222 recipients with second doses at about 4 weeks or about 12 weeks were pooled, because spike-specific TCR depth and breadth did not differ between schedules. A total of 233 trial participants underwent TCR sequencing, of whom about 200 received two doses of AZD1222 and approximately 25 received two doses of the MenACWY control vaccine. Enrollment into the trials was organized by age into subgroups of 18-55, 56-69 and 70-plus years, and those subgroups contained about 160, 30 and 59 TCR-sequenced participants, respectively. Findings and caveats that apply to the study as a whole: Epitopes outside the regions mutated in the B.1.351 and B.1.1.7 variants were reportedly recognized by nearly half of the unique spike-specific TCRs. Most participants were white British and females outnumbered males, and the authors suggested that clonal diversity may have been underestimated. No day 14 peak-response samples were available, so repertoires were characterized only after the peak T cell response. The vaccine-associated CD4 TCRs covered the entire spike protein, and the dominant responses fell in regions 160-218 and 743-854. After two AZD1222 doses, both the breadth and the depth of spike-specific TCRs were significantly higher than at day 0 and than in MenACWY recipients. The 56-69-year group was small, and its depth increase did not reach significance, likely because of low power. Conclusions about previously exposed vaccinees were limited because only 6 or 7 AZD1222 recipients were SARS-CoV-2 seropositive at baseline.

Taken with the paper, the label for time point translates to: baseline before first vaccination. Samples from vaccinated people were obtained from the UK trials COV001 and COV002, which included a single-blind randomized controlled phase 2/3 trial of AZD1222 (ChAdOx1 nCoV-19) in healthy adults. For TCRbeta chain sequencing, PBMC samples from trial participants were taken at day 0 and at day 28 after the second dose. The CDR3 regions of human TCRbeta chains were analyzed by immunosequencing. The study's processing was this. TCRs in the repertoires were matched against a reference library of SARS-CoV-2-specific TCRs that had been generated with the MIRA antigen-specificity platform. Breadth meant the fraction of unique TCRs that were SARS-CoV-2-associated, whereas depth meant the fraction of total T cells that were SARS-CoV-2-associated. Each spike-specific TCR was assigned to its reactive spike region and to a CD4 or CD8 class using the MIRA data. Log10-transformed breadth and depth values were compared by one-way ANOVA with Sidak's multiple comparisons tests. TCRdb took over this immuneACCESS table, retaining in-frame rearrangements with V and J assigned. Such tables are incomplete; in checked studies, under half of the missing clones stem from an unresolved V gene, and the remainder is unexplained. V, J and clone size are taken as reported in that table, and D and trimming were inferred from the DNA itself. This sample is represented by 150,000 or so clones; 85% to 90% of them were singletons. In total, the top ten clones hold 1.5% to 2% of the sample.

For this clone: Its binding antigen is unknown. Its ends do not fully match the called genes, so a read error is possible.

The germline V gene (reference sequence) yields GTSNPN for CDR1 and SVGIG for CDR2. Including the terminal cysteine and phenylalanine, the CDR3 comprises 11 residues. Solely the CDR3 DNA is kept, with 33 bases framed from the first base. The input for sequencing was peripheral blood, taken on day 0 of AZD1222 vaccination. The TCR sequence derives from an adult in good health. The chain is encoded by TRBV30 joined to TRBJ1-3; the D segment cannot be called with confidence. The CDR3: CAWSFGSFLLF. The DNA reads as follows: TGTGCCTGGAGTTTCGGGTCCTTCCTCCTCTTT.